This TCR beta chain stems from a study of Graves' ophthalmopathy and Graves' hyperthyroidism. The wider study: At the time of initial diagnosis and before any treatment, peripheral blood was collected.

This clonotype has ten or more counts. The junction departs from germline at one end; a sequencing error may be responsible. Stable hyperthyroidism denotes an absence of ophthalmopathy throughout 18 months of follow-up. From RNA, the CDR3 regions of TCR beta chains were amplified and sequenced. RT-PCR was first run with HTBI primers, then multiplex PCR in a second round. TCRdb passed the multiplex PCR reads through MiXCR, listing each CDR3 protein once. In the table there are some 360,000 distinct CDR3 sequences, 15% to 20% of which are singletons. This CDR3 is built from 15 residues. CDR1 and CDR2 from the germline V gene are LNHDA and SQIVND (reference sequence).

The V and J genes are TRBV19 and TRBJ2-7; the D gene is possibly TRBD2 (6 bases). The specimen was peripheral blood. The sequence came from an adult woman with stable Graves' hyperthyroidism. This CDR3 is CASSILAGSYYGQYF. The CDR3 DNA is TGTGCCAGTAGTATACTCGCGGGGTCTTACTACGGGCAGTACTTC. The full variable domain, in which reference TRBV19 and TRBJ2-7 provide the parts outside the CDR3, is DGGITQSPKYLFRKEGQNVTLSCEQNLNHDAMYWYRQDPGQGLRLIYYSQIVNDFQKGDIAEGYSVSREKKESFPLTVTSAQKNPTAFYLCASSILAGSYYGQYFGPGTRLTVT.